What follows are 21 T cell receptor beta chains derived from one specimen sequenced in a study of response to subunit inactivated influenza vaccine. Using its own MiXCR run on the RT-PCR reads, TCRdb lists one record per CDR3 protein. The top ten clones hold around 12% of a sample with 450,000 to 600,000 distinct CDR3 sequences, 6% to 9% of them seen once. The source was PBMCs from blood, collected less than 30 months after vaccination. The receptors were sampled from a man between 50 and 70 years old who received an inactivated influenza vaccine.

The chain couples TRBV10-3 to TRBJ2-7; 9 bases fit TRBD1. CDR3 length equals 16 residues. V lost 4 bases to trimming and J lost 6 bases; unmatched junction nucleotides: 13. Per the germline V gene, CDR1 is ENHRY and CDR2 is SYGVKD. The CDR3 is CAISGGGGQGSFEQYF. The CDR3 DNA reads TGTGCCATCAGTGGAGGGGGGGGACAGGGATCGTTCGAGCAGTACTTC.

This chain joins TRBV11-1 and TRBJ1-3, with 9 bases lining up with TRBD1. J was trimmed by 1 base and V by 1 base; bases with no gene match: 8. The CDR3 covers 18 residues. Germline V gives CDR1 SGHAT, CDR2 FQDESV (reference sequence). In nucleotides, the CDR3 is TGTGCCAGCAGCTTAGATTCCCCCGGGACAGGGTCTGGAAACACCATATATTTT. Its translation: CASSLDSPGTGSGNTIYF.

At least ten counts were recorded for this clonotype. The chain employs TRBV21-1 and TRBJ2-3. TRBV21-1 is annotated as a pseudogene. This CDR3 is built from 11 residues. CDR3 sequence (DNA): TGTGCCAGCAGGATGCTAAATACGCAGTATTTT. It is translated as CASRMLNTQYF.

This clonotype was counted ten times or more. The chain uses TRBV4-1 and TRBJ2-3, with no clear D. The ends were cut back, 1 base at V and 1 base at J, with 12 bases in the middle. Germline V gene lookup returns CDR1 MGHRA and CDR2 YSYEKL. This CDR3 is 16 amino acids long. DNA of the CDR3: TGCGCCAGCAGCCAAGTTCTGGGGTCGGGCACAGATACGCAGTATTTT. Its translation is CASSQVLGSGTDTQYF.

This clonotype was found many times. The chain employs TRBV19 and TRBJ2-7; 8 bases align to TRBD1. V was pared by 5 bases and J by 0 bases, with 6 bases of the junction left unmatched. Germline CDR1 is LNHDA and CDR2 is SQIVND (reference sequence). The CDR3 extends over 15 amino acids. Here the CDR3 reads CASSADRAFSYEQYF. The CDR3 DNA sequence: TGTGCCAGTAGTGCGGACAGGGCCTTCTCCTACGAGCAGTACTTC.

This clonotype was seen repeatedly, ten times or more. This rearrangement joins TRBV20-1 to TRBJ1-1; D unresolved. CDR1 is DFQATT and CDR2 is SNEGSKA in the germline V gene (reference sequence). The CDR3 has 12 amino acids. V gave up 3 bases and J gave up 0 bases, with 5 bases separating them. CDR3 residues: CSASSMNTEAFF. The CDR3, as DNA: TGCAGTGCTAGTTCTATGAACACTGAAGCTTTCTTT.

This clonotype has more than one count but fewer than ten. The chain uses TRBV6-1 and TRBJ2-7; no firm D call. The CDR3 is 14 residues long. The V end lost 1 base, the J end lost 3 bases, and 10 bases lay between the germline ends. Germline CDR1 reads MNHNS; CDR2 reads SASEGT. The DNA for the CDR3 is TGTGCCAGCAGTGAAGGAGTGGGTTACTACGAGCAGTACTTC. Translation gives CASSEGVGYYEQYF.

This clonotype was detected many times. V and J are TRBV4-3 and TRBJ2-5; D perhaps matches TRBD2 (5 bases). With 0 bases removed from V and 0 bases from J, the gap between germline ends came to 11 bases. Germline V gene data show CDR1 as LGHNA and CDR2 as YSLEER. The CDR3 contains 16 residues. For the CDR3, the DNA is TGCGCCAGCAGCCAAGAGGTGGGGAGAAACCAAGAGACCCAGTACTTC. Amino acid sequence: CASSQEVGRNQETQYF.

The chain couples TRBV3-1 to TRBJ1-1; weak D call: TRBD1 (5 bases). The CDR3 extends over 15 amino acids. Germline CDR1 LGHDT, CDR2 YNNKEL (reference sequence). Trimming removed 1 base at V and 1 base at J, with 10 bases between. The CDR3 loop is CASSQVFQGNTEAFF. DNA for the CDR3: TGTGCCAGCAGCCAAGTGTTCCAGGGGAACACTGAAGCTTTCTTT.

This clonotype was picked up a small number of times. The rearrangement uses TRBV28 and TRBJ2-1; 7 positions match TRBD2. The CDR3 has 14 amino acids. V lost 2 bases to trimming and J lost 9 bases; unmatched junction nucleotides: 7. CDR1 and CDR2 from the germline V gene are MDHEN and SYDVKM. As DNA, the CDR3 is TGTGCCAGCAGTTTAGAGCGGGGTTGGAGTGAGCAGTTCTTC. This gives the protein CASSLERGWSEQFF. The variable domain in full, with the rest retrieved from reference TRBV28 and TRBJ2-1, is DVKVTQSSRYLVKRTGEKVFLECVQDMDHENMFWYRQDPGLGLRLIYFSYDVKMKEKGDIPEGYSVSREKKERFSLILESASTNQTSMYLCASSLERGWSEQFFGPGTRLTVL.

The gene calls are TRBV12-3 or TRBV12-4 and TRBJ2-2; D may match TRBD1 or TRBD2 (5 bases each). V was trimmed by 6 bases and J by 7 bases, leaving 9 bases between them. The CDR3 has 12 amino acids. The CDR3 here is CASRLGDGELFF. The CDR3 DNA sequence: TGTGCCAGCAGACTGGGGGACGGGGAGCTGTTTTTT.

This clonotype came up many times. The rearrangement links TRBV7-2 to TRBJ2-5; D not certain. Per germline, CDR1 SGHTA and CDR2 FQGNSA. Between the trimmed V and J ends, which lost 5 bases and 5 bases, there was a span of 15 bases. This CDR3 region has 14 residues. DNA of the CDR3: TGTGCCAGCAGCATCTACAGTGCCGGGGAGACCCAGTACTTC. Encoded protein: CASSIYSAGETQYF. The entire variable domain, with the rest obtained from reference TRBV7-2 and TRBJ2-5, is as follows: GAGVSQSPSNKVTEKGKDVELRCDPISGHTALYWYRQSLGQGLEFLIYFQGNSAPDKSGLPSDRFSAERTGGSVSTLTIQRTQQEDSAVYLCASSIYSAGETQYFGPGTRLLVL.

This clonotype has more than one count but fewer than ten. The CDR3 nucleotides read TGTGCCAGCAGCTTTATGTGGGGTCAGGAGCTGTTTTTT. Protein sequence: CASSFMWGQELFF. The chain links TRBV7-2 to TRBJ2-2; no firm D call. The germline gives CDR1 SGHTA, CDR2 FQGNSA. The CDR3 runs to 13 residues. V gave up 3 bases and J gave up 10 bases, with 12 bases separating them.

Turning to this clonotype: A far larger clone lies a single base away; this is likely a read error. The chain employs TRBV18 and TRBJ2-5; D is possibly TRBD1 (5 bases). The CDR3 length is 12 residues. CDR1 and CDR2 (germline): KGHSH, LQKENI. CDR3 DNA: TGTGCCAGGTCACCAGGGCAAGAGACCCAGTACTTC. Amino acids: CARSPGQETQYF.

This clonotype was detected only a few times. The CDR3: CASSEVTESSYEQYF. The CDR3 DNA sequence: TGTGCCAGCAGTGAAGTAACAGAATCATCCTACGAGCAGTACTTC. The V gene is TRBV6-1, the J gene TRBJ2-7; D remains ambiguous. Germline V gives CDR1 MNHNS, CDR2 SASEGT. This CDR3 comprises 15 residues. The ends were cut back, 1 base at V and 1 base at J, with 11 bases in the middle.

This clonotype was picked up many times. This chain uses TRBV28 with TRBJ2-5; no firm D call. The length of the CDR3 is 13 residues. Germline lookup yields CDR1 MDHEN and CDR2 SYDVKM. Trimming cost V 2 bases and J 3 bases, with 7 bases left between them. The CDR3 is CASSLGLEETQYF. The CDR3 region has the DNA TGTGCCAGCAGTTTAGGGCTAGAAGAGACCCAGTACTTC.

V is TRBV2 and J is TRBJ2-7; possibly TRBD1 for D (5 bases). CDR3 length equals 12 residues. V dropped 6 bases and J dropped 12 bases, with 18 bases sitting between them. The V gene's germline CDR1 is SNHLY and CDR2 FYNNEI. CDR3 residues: CASRTQGNSPYF. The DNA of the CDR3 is TGTGCCAGCAGGACGCAGGGAAACTCTCCGTACTTC.

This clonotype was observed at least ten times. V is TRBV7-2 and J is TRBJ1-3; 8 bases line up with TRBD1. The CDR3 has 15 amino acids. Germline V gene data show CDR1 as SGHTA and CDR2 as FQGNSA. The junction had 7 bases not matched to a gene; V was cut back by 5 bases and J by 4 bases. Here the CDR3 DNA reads TGTGCCAGCAGCCTAGACAGGGGAGGGGGAAACACCATATATTTT. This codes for CASSLDRGGGNTIYF. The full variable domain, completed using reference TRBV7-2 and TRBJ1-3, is GAGVSQSPSNKVTEKGKDVELRCDPISGHTALYWYRQSLGQGLEFLIYFQGNSAPDKSGLPSDRFSAERTGGSVSTLTIQRTQQEDSAVYLCASSLDRGGGNTIYFGEGSWLTVV.

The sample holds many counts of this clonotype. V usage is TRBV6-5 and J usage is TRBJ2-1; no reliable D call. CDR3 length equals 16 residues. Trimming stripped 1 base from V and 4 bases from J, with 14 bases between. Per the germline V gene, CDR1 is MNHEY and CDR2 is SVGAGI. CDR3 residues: CASSYLGSPPYNEQFF. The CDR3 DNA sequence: TGTGCCAGCAGTTACTTAGGGTCCCCACCTTACAATGAGCAGTTCTTC.

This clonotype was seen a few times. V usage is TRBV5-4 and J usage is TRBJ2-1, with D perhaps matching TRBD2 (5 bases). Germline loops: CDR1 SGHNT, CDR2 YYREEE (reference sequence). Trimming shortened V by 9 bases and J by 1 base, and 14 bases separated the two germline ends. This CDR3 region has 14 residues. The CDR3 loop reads CATTRRGSYNEQFF. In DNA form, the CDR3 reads TGTGCCACCACCCGTCGCGGGTCCTACAATGAGCAGTTCTTC. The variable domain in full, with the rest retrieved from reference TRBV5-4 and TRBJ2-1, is ETGVTQSPTHLIKTRGQQVTLRCSSQSGHNTVSWYQQALGQGPQFIFQYYREEENGRGNFPPRFSGLQFPNYSSELNVNALELDDSALYLCATTRRGSYNEQFFGPGTRLTVL.

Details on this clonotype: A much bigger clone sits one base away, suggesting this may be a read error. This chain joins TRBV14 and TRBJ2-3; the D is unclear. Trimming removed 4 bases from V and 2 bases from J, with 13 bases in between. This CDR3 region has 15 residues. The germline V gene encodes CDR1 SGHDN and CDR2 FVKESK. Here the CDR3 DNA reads TGTGCCAGCAGCCTCTTTCGCGGCTTCACAGATACGCAGTATTTT. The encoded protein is CASSLFRGFTDTQYF. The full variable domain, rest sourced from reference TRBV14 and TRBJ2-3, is EAGVTQFPSHSVIEKGQTVTLRCDPISGHDNLYWYRRVMGKEIKFLLHFVKESKQDESGMPNNRFLAERTGGTYSTLKVQPAELEDSGVYFCASSLFRGFTDTQYFGPGTRLTVL.